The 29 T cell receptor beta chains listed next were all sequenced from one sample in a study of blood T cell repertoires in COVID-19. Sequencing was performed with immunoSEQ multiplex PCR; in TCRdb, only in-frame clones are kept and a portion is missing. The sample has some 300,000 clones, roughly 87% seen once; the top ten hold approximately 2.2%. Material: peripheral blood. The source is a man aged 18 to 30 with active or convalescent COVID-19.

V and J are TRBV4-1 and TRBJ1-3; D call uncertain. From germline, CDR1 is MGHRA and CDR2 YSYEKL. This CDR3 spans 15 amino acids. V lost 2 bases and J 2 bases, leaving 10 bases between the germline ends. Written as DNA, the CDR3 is TGCGCCAGCAGCCAACGCGAGGGAGCTGGAAACACCATATATTTT. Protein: CASSQREGAGNTIYF.

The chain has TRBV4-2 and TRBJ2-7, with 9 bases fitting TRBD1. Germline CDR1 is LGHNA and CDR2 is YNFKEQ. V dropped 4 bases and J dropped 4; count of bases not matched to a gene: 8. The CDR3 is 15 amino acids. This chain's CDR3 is CASSLPGQGIYEQYF. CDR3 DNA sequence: TGTGCCAGCAGCCTACCAGGACAGGGGATTTACGAGCAGTACTTC.

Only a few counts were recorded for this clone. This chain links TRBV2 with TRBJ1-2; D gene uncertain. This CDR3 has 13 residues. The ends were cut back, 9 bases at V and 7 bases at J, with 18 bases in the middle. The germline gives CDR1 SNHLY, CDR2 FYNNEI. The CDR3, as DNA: TGTGCCAGTAGGATAGGAGGCCGGGTTGGCTACACCTTC. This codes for CASRIGGRVGYTF.

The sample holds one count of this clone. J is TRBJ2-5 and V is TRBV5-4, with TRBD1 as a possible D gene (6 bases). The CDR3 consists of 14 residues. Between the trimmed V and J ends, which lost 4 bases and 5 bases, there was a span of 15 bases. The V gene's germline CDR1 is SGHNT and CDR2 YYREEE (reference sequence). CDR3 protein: CASSPQQGTETQYF. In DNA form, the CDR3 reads TGTGCCAGCAGCCCACAACAGGGAACGGAGACCCAGTACTTC.

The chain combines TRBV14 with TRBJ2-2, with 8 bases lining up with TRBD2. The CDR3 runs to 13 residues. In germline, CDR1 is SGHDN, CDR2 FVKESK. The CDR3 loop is CAIGGEHTGELFF. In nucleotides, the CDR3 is TGTGCGATCGGGGGGGAACACACCGGGGAGCTGTTTTTT.

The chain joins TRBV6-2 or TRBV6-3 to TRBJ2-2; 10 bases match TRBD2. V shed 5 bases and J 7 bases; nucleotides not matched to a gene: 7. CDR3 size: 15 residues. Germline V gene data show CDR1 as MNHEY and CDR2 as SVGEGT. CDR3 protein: CASSLLAGAYGELFF. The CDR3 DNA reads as TGTGCCAGCAGTCTTCTAGCGGGGGCGTACGGGGAGCTGTTTTTT.

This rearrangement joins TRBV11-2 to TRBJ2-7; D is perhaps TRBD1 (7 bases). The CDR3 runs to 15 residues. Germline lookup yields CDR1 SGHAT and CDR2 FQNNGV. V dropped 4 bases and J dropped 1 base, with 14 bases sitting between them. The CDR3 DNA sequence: TGTGCCAGCAGCTCCGACAGGGCGGGATCCTACGAGCAGTACTTC. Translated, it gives CASSSDRAGSYEQYF.

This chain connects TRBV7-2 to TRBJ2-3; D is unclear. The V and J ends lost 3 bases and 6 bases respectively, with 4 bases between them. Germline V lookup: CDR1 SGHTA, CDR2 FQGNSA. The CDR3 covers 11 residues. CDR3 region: CASSLYDTQYF. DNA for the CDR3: TGTGCCAGCAGCTTGTATGATACGCAGTATTTT.

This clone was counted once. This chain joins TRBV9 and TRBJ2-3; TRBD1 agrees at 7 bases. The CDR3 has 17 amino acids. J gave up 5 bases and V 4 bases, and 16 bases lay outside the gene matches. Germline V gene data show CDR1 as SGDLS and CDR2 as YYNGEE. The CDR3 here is CASSSTGTGQLRDTQYF. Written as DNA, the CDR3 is TGTGCCAGCAGCTCCACAGGGACGGGACAGTTGAGAGATACGCAGTATTTT.

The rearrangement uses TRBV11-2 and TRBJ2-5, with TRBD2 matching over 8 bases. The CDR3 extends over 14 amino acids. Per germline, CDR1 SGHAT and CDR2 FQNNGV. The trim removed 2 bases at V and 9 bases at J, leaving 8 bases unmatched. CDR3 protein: CASSLYGGTRAQYF. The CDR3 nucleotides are TGTGCCAGCAGCTTATATGGAGGGACTAGGGCCCAGTACTTC.

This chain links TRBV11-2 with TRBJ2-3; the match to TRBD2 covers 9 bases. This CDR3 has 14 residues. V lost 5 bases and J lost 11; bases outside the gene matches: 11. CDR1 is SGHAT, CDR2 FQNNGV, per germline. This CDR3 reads CASSVSGGNSRQYF. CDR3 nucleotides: TGTGCCAGCAGCGTAAGCGGGGGGAATAGTCGGCAGTATTTT. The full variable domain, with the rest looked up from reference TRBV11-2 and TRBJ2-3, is EAGVAQSPRYKIIEKRQSVAFWCNPISGHATLYWYQQILGQGPKLLIQFQNNGVVDDSQLPKDRFSAERLKGVDSTLKIQPAKLEDSAVYLCASSVSGGNSRQYFGPGTRLTVL.

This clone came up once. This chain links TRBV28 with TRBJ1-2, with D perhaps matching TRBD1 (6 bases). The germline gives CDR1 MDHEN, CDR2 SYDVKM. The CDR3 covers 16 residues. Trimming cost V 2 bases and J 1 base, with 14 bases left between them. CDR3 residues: CASSLGGGGGNYGYTF. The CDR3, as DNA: TGTGCCAGCAGTTTAGGTGGGGGAGGGGGTAACTATGGCTACACCTTC.

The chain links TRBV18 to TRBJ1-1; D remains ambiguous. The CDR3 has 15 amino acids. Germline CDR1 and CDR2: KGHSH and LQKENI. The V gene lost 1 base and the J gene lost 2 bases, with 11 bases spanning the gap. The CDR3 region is CASSPRLDTNTEAFF. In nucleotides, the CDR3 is TGTGCCAGCTCACCACGGTTAGACACTAACACTGAAGCTTTCTTT. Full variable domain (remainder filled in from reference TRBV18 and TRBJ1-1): NAGVMQNPRHLVRRRGQEARLRCSPMKGHSHVYWYRQLPEEGLKFMVYLQKENIIDESGMPKERFSAEFPKEGPSILRIQQVVRGDSAAYFCASSPRLDTNTEAFFGQGTRLTVV.

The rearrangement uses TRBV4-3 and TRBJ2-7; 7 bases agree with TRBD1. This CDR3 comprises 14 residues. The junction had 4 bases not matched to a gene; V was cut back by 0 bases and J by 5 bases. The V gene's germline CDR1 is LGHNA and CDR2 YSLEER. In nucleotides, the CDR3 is TGCGCCAGCAGCCAAGAACAGGGGTGGGACGAGCAGTACTTC. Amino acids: CASSQEQGWDEQYF.

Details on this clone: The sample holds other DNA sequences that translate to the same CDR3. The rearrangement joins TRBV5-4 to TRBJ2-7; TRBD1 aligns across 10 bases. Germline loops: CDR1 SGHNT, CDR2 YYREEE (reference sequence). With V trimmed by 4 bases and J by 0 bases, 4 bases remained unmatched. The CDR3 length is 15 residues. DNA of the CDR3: TGTGCCAGCAGCCTGGGACAGGGGAGCTCCTACGAGCAGTACTTC. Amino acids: CASSLGQGSSYEQYF.

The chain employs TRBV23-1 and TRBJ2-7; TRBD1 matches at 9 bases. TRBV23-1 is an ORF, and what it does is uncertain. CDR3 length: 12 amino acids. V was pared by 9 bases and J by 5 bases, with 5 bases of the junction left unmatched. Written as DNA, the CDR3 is TGCGCCAGAGCGGACAGGGGCGACGAGCAGTACTTC. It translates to CARADRGDEQYF.

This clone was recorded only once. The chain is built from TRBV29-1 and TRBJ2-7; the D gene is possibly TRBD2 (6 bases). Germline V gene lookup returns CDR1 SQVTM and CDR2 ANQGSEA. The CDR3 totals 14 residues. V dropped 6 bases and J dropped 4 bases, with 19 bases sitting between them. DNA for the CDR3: TGCAGCGTCACGTCGGGAGAATTCCCATACGAGCAGTACTTC. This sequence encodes CSVTSGEFPYEQYF.

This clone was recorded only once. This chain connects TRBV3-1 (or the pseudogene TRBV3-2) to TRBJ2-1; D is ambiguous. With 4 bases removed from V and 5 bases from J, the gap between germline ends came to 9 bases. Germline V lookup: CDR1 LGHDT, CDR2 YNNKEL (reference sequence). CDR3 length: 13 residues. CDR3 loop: CASSPQKNNEQFF. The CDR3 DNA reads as TGTGCCAGCAGCCCACAGAAGAACAATGAGCAGTTCTTC.

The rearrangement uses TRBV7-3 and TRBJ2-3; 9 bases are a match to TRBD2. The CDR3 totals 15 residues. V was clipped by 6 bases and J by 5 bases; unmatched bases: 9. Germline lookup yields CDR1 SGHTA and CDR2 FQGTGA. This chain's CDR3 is CASSGVAGAGDTQYF. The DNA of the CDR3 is TGTGCCAGCAGTGGGGTAGCGGGAGCCGGAGATACGCAGTATTTT. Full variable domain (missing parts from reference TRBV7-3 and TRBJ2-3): GAGVSQTPSNKVTEKGKYVELRCDPISGHTALYWYRQSLGQGPEFLIYFQGTGAADDSGLPNDRFFAVRPEGSVSTLKIQRTERGDSAVYLCASSGVAGAGDTQYFGPGTRLTVL.

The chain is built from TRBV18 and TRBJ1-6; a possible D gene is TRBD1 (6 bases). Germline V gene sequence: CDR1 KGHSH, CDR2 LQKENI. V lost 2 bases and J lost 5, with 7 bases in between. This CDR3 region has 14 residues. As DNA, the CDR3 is TGTGCCAGCTCACCAAACAGGGATAATTCACCCCTCCACTTT. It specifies CASSPNRDNSPLHF.

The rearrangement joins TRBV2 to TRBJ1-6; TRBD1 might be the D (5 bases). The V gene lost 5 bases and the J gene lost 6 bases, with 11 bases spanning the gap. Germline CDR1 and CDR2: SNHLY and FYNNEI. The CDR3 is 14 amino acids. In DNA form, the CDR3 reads TGTGCCAGCAGTAACCAGGGAGGTAATTCACCCCTCCACTTT. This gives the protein CASSNQGGNSPLHF.

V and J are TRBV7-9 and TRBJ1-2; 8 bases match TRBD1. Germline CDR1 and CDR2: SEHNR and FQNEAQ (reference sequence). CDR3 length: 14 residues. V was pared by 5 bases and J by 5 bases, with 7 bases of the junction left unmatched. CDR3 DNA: TGTGCCAGCAGCCTTGTCGACAGGGGTTATGGCTACACCTTC. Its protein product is CASSLVDRGYGYTF. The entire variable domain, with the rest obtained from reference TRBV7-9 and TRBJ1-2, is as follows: DTGVSQNPRHKITKRGQNVTFRCDPISEHNRLYWYRQTLGQGPEFLTYFQNEAQLEKSRLLSDRFSAERPKGSFSTLEIQRTEQGDSAMYLCASSLVDRGYGYTFGSGTRLTVV.

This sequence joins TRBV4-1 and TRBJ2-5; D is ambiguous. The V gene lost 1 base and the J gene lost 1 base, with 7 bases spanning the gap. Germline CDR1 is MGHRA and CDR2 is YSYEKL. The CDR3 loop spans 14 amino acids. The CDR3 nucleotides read TGCGCCAGCAGCCAAGGACGGGTCCAAGAGACCCAGTACTTC. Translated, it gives CASSQGRVQETQYF.

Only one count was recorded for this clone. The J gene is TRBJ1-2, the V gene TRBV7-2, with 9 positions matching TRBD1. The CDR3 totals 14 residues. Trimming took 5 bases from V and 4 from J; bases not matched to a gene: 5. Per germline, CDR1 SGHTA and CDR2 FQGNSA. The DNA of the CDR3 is TGTGCCAGCAGCGACCCGACAGGGGGCTATGGCTACACCTTC. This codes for CASSDPTGGYGYTF.

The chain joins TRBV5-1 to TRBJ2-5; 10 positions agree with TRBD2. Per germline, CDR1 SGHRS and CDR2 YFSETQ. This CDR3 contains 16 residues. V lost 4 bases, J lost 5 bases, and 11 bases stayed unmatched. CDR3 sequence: CASSPGASGSWETQYF. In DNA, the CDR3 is TGCGCCAGCAGCCCTGGCGCTAGCGGGAGTTGGGAGACCCAGTACTTC.

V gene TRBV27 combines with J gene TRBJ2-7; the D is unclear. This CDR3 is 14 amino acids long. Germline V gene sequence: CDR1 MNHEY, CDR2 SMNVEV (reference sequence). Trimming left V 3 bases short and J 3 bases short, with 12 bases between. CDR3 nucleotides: TGTGCCAGCAGTTTCCCCTTACGGGTCTACGAGCAGTACTTC. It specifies CASSFPLRVYEQYF.

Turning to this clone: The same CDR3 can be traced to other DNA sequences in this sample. CDR3 sequence: CASSLDRGNSPLHF. CDR3 DNA sequence: TGTGCCAGCAGCTTGGACAGGGGGAATTCACCCCTCCACTTT. The rearrangement joins TRBV5-6 to TRBJ1-6, with 8 positions matching TRBD1. Unmatched junction bases numbered 0, after V lost 0 bases and J lost 7 bases. The CDR3 has 14 amino acids. CDR1 SGHDT and CDR2 YYEEEE come from the germline V gene.

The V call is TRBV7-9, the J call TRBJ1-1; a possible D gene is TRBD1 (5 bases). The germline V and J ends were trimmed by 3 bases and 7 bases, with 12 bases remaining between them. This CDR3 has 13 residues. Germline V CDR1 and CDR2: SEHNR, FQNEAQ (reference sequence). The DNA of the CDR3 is TGTGCCAGCAGCTTGCAGGGAGGTATTGAAGCTTTCTTT. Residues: CASSLQGGIEAFF.

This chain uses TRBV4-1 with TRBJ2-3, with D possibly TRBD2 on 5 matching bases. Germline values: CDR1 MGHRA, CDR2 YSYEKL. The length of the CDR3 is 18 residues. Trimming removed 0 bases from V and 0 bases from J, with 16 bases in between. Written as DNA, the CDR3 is TGCGCCAGCAGCCAAGAGCCCCTGGGGAGCGGTAGCACAGATACGCAGTATTTT. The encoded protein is CASSQEPLGSGSTDTQYF.